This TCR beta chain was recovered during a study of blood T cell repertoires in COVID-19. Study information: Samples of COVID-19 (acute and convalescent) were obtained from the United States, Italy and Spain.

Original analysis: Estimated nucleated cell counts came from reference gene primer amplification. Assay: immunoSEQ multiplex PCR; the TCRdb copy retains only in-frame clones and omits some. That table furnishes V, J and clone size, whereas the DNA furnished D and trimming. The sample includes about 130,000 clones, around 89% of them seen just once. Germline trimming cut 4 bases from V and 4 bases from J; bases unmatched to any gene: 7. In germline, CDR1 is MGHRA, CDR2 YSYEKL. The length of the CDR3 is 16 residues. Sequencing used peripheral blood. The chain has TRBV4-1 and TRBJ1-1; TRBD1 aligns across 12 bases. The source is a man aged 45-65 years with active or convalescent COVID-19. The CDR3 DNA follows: TGCGCCAGCAGCCCGGGACAGGGGGCCGGCCGCACTGAAGCTTTCTTT. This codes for CASSPGQGAGRTEAFF.